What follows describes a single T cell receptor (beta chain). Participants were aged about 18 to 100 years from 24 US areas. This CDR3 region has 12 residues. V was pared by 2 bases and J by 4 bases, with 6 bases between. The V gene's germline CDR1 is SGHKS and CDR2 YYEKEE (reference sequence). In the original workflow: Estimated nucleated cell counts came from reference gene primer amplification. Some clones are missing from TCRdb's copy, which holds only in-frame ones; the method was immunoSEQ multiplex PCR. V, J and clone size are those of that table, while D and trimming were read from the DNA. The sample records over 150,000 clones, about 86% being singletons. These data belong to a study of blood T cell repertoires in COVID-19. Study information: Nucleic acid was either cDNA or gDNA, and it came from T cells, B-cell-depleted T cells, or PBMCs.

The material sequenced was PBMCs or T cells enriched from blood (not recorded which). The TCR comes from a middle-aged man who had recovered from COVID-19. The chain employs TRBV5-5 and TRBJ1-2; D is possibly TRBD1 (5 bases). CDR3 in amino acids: CASSFQGYGYTF. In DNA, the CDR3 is TGTGCCAGCAGCTTCCAGGGCTATGGCTACACCTTC.